This T cell receptor (beta chain) was recorded in a study of vaccination effects on CD4 cells after COVID-19. Prior to sequencing, the ViraFEST assay stimulated PBMC with viral peptide pools, which expanded the antigen-specific CD4+ T cells. Culture lasted roughly 9 days before CD4+ T cell isolation. The vaccine given was either BNT162b2 or mRNA-1273, in two doses. Libraries were prepared by immunoSEQ multiplex PCR; TCRdb keeps only in-frame clonotypes and omits some of them. Of more than 60,000 clones in the sample, around 74% are singletons; the top ten hold around 1.5%. Points on this clone: Its antigen is unidentified.

Sequencing was performed on CD4+ T cells from PBMCs cultured with HCoV-229E spike peptides, taken after COVID-19 vaccination. The TCR originated in a human donor who received a COVID-19 vaccine.

CDR3 in DNA: TGTGCCAGCAGGGACCCGGGACAGGGCTCCTATGGCTACACCTTC. It encodes CASRDPGQGSYGYTF. The V call is TRBV6-5, the J call TRBJ1-2; 9 nucleotides match TRBD1. CDR1 is MNHEY, CDR2 SVGAGI, per germline. J lost 4 bases, V lost 6 bases, and 9 bases had no gene match. The CDR3 has 15 residues.